Below are 27 T cell receptor beta chains sequenced from a single sample in a study of T cell responses to AZD1222 COVID-19 vaccine. TCRdb's table, derived via immunoSEQ multiplex PCR, lists solely in-frame clones and lacks some. This table holds 90,000 to 110,000 clones, nearly 90% found once. Specimen: peripheral blood, collected 28 days after the second AZD1222 dose. These receptors originate from an adult who received the AZD1222 COVID-19 vaccine.

This chain uses TRBV6-5 with TRBJ1-4; D gene uncertain. Germline CDR1 MNHEY, CDR2 SVGAGI. Trimming stripped 6 bases from V and 0 bases from J, with 8 bases between. This CDR3 is built from 14 residues. This chain's CDR3 is CASRNPATNEKLFF. Written as DNA, the CDR3 is TGTGCCAGCAGGAACCCGGCAACTAATGAAAAACTGTTTTTT.

The rearrangement uses TRBV3-1 (or the pseudogene TRBV3-2) and TRBJ2-3; unclear D gene. The V end was cut by 1 base, the J end by 2 bases, with 10 bases between. The germline V gene encodes CDR1 LGHDT and CDR2 YNNKEL (reference sequence). This CDR3 has 15 amino acids. CDR3 residues: CASSQVRSTTDTQYF. The CDR3 nucleotides are TGTGCCAGCAGCCAAGTCCGTTCAACCACAGATACGCAGTATTTT.

The chain recombines TRBV2 with TRBJ2-1, with D possibly matching TRBD1 (6 bases). Trimming shortened V by 8 bases and J by 5 bases, and 19 bases separated the two germline ends. Germline CDR1 SNHLY, CDR2 FYNNEI. This CDR3 has 15 amino acids. The CDR3 region has the DNA TGTGCCAGCGAGGGGGTGGACTTGAAGGACAATGAGCAGTTCTTC. Translating gives CASEGVDLKDNEQFF.

CDR3 bases: TGCAGCGTACTACGGGGGGCGCAATCCCCCGAGCAGTACTTC. Protein product: CSVLRGAQSPEQYF. The V call is TRBV29-1, the J call TRBJ2-7, with a possible D match to TRBD2 (7 bases). The V and J ends lost 6 bases and 6 bases respectively, with 21 bases between them. From germline, CDR1 is SQVTM and CDR2 ANQGSEA. The CDR3 is 14 residues long.

The chain is built from TRBV24-1 and TRBJ2-1; 10 bases line up with TRBD2. J was trimmed by 7 bases and V by 5 bases; bases with no gene match: 13. The germline gives CDR1 KGHDR, CDR2 SFDVKD. The CDR3 runs to 17 residues. CDR3 bases: TGTGCCACCAGTGCGACTAGCGGGTCCCGCGCAGGGAATGAGCAGTTCTTC. It translates to CATSATSGSRAGNEQFF.

J is TRBJ2-5 and V is TRBV6-1, with 8 bases matching TRBD2. The trim removed 4 bases at V and 5 bases at J, leaving 12 bases unmatched. Germline V CDR1 and CDR2: MNHNS, SASEGT. The CDR3 sequence is 16 residues long. The CDR3 loop reads CASSGLAYFRGETQYF. The CDR3 DNA follows: TGTGCCAGCAGTGGACTAGCGTACTTTAGAGGGGAGACCCAGTACTTC.

This rearrangement joins TRBV28 to TRBJ2-1; 7 bases are shared with TRBD2. V gave up 11 bases and J gave up 0 bases; unmatched junction bases: 10. CDR3 size: 15 residues. Per the germline V gene, CDR1 is MDHEN and CDR2 is SYDVKM. The CDR3 coding sequence is TGTGCCCGCCTGGGGGGGGGAGGCTCCTACAATGAGCAGTTCTTC. Protein product: CARLGGGGSYNEQFF.

The chain has TRBV11-3 and TRBJ2-1; a weak D match, TRBD2 (5 bases). V lost 1 base, J lost 5 bases, and 9 bases lay in between. Germline V gene data show CDR1 as SGHNT and CDR2 as YENEEA. This CDR3 has 14 residues. The CDR3 loop is CASSLGGSHNEQFF. The CDR3 DNA reads as TGTGCCAGCAGCTTAGGTGGGAGCCACAATGAGCAGTTCTTC.

This chain uses TRBV5-1 with TRBJ2-7, with D possibly matching TRBD2 (5 bases). V shed 2 bases and J shed 0 bases, with 12 bases lying between them. From germline, CDR1 is SGHRS and CDR2 YFSETQ. This CDR3 is built from 15 residues. CDR3 loop: CASSFGGLSSYEQYF. The CDR3 region has the DNA TGCGCCAGCAGCTTCGGAGGCCTTAGCTCCTACGAGCAGTACTTC.

The chain joins TRBV11-2 to TRBJ2-1; perhaps TRBD1 as D (5 bases). V was pared by 5 bases and J by 0 bases, with 14 bases between. CDR3 length equals 16 residues. The germline V gene has CDR1 SGHAT and CDR2 FQNNGV. For the CDR3, the DNA is TGTGCCAGCAGCCCGACAGTGGTTAGCTCCTACAATGAGCAGTTCTTC. This encodes CASSPTVVSSYNEQFF.

This clone was observed a handful of times. This sequence joins TRBV11-3 and TRBJ2-7, with D perhaps TRBD2 (6 bases). The germline V gene has CDR1 SGHNT and CDR2 YENEEA. The CDR3 totals 13 residues. V shed 5 bases and J shed 5 bases, with 13 bases lying between them. Written as DNA, the CDR3 is TGTGCCAGCAGCCGGAGTTGGGGGGACGAGCAGTACTTC. Translated, it gives CASSRSWGDEQYF.

CDR3 in amino acids: CASQRYEQYF. The CDR3 DNA sequence: TGTGCCAGCCAACGCTACGAGCAGTACTTC. The genes are TRBV5-8 and TRBJ2-7; D not resolved. V lost 7 bases and J lost 3, with 5 bases in between. Germline values: CDR1 SGHTS, CDR2 YDEGEE. The CDR3 consists of 10 residues.

V and J are TRBV10-1 and TRBJ1-1, with 7 bases aligning to TRBD1. Per the germline V gene, CDR1 is WNHNN and CDR2 is SYGVQD (reference sequence). V lost 7 bases, J lost 5 bases, and 4 bases stayed unmatched. The CDR3 length is 12 residues. The CDR3 coding sequence is TGCGCCAGCAAAGGCAGGGGGACTGAAGCTTTCTTT. The encoded protein is CASKGRGTEAFF.

The CDR3 here is CASAAVDYGYTF. The CDR3 nucleotides are TGTGCCAGCGCCGCAGTTGACTATGGCTACACCTTC. The V and J genes are TRBV28 and TRBJ1-2, with D hard to call. The CDR3 has 12 residues. The germline V gene has CDR1 MDHEN and CDR2 SYDVKM. The V end was cut by 8 bases, the J end by 3 bases, with 10 bases between.

V is TRBV20-1 and J is TRBJ2-3; 7 bases fit TRBD1. The J segment lost 5 bases and the V segment lost 7 bases, leaving 3 bases of the junction unmatched. Per the germline V gene, CDR1 is DFQATT and CDR2 is SNEGSKA (reference sequence). The CDR3 has 11 residues. The CDR3 DNA reads TGCAGTGGACAGGGCTTAGATACGCAGTATTTT. Translation gives CSGQGLDTQYF.

Concerning this clone itself: Other nucleotide sequences in the sample specify the same CDR3. The rearrangement joins TRBV7-2 to TRBJ1-2; 8 nucleotides agree with TRBD1. This CDR3 region has 16 residues. The trim removed 2 bases at V and 2 bases at J, leaving 7 bases unmatched. Germline lookup yields CDR1 SGHTA and CDR2 FQGNSA. The CDR3 loop reads CASSLRQGSSNYGYTF. In nucleotides, the CDR3 is TGTGCCAGCAGCTTACGACAGGGGTCCTCCAACTATGGCTACACCTTC.

This clone appeared once. The rearrangement links TRBV9 to TRBJ1-6, with D maybe TRBD1 (5 bases). CDR3 length: 15 residues. V lost 0 bases and J lost 5, with 9 bases in between. Germline CDR1 reads SGDLS; CDR2 reads YYNGEE. The CDR3 protein is CASSVGGADNSPLHF. For the CDR3, the DNA is TGTGCCAGCAGCGTAGGAGGGGCAGATAATTCACCCCTCCACTTT.

In this sample, this clone turned up once. The chain couples TRBV7-2 to TRBJ1-3; 7 bases are a match to TRBD1. This CDR3 has 15 amino acids. Germline V gene data show CDR1 as SGHTA and CDR2 as FQGNSA. Trimming removed 1 base from V and 3 bases from J; junction bases left unmatched: 3. The CDR3 sequence: CASSLEGAGGNTIYF. As DNA, the CDR3 is TGTGCCAGCAGCTTAGAGGGGGCTGGTGGAAACACCATATATTTT.

This rearrangement joins TRBV7-9 to TRBJ2-5; 10 positions agree with TRBD1. Germline trimming cut 5 bases from V and 1 base from J; bases unmatched to any gene: 4. The CDR3 contains 15 residues. The germline V gene encodes CDR1 SEHNR and CDR2 FQNEAQ (reference sequence). CDR3: CASSPGTGAQETQYF. Here the CDR3 DNA reads TGTGCCAGCAGCCCAGGGACAGGGGCCCAAGAGACCCAGTACTTC.

The chain is built from TRBV28 and TRBJ1-3; the D gene is possibly TRBD1 (5 bases). The CDR3 is made up of 15 amino acids. The germline V and J ends were trimmed by 6 bases and 2 bases, with 14 bases remaining between them. Germline V CDR1 and CDR2: MDHEN, SYDVKM. The CDR3 bases are TGTGCCAGCAGCCCGGACATTGCCACTGGAAACACCATATATTTT. It is translated as CASSPDIATGNTIYF.

The chain uses TRBV7-2 and TRBJ2-7, with no clear D. Trimming pared 0 bases from V and 4 bases from J, leaving 7 bases between. The CDR3 loop spans 13 amino acids. The germline CDR1 and CDR2 sequences are SGHTA and FQGNSA. CDR3 region: CASSLAIRYEQYF. The CDR3 DNA sequence: TGTGCCAGCAGCTTAGCCATCCGTTACGAGCAGTACTTC.

The V gene is TRBV7-3, the J gene TRBJ2-1; a possible D gene is TRBD2 (5 bases). V gave up 4 bases and J gave up 8 bases, with 21 bases separating them. CDR3 size: 16 residues. CDR1 is SGHTA, CDR2 FQGTGA, per germline. The CDR3 DNA reads as TGTGCCAGCAGCTATATCGGACTTCCTGTGGTCCATGAGCAGTTCTTC. It codes for CASSYIGLPVVHEQFF.

V is TRBV19 and J is TRBJ2-5; 14 bases align to TRBD2. V gave up 0 bases and J gave up 13 bases; unmatched junction bases: 7. Germline V gene sequence: CDR1 LNHDA, CDR2 SQIVND (reference sequence). The CDR3 is 15 residues long. The CDR3 DNA is TGTGCCAGTAGTATAGACCGACTAGCGGGAGGGCCTGCGTACTTC. Protein product: CASSIDRLAGGPAYF.

The chain is built from TRBV7-8 and TRBJ1-1, with D unresolved. V lost 5 bases to trimming and J lost 4 bases, with 5 bases between them. The CDR3 extends over 11 amino acids. Germline lookup yields CDR1 SGHVS and CDR2 FQNEAQ. CDR3 nucleotide sequence: TGTGCCAGCAGCCCACGCACTGAAGCTTTCTTT. As protein: CASSPRTEAFF.

The chain carries TRBV24-1 and TRBJ2-1; maybe TRBD2 (6 bases). V lost 0 bases and J 4 bases, leaving 12 bases between the germline ends. The CDR3 is 16 residues long. Germline V gives CDR1 KGHDR, CDR2 SFDVKD. The CDR3 DNA reads TGTGCCACCAGTGATTTGGGGGGTAGCGGTTACAATGAGCAGTTCTTC. It yields the protein CATSDLGGSGYNEQFF.

The V and J genes are TRBV10-3 and TRBJ2-4, with a possible D match to TRBD1 (6 bases). The CDR3 length is 14 residues. Germline CDR1 ENHRY, CDR2 SYGVKD. V dropped 10 bases and J dropped 2 bases, with 15 bases sitting between them. In DNA, the CDR3 is TGTGCCACTCAGGGGCAGATTCCCAAAAACATTCAGTACTTC. Its protein product is CATQGQIPKNIQYF.

CDR3 sequence: CASSTTPTPGGYTF. CDR3 coding DNA: TGTGCCAGTAGCACTACCCCGACCCCGGGAGGCTACACCTTC. The rearrangement joins TRBV19 to TRBJ1-2, with unresolved D. Germline values: CDR1 LNHDA, CDR2 SQIVND (reference sequence). This CDR3 region has 14 residues. V dropped 6 bases and J dropped 8 bases, with 19 bases sitting between them.